These T cell receptor beta chains were read from a single sample in a study of T cell repertoires in cytomegalovirus infection. Each CDR3 protein gets one entry after TCRdb re-called the reads with MiXCR. The data hold about 570,000 distinct CDR3 sequences, with just under 40% observed a single time. No antigen is known for these receptors. The source material was cultured PBMCs, sampled from culture after CMV antigen stimulation. These receptors were taken from a human donor in good health (CMV status not recorded). Some clones in this sample may be carry-over from other donors' samples. Each CDR3 is given with its conserved first and last residue. A D gene is named only where the DNA matches it firmly. Clone size is shown for a subset of rows, as once, few, many or a class of expanded clone.

J	D	size	V	DNA	CDR3
TRBJ2-1	TRBD2	NA	TRBV4-1	TGCGCCAGCAGCCAAGATTCTGGCGGGGGCTCCTACAATGAGCAGTTCTTC	CASSQDSGGGSYNEQFF
TRBJ1-6	NA	few	TRBV7-6	TGTGCCAGCAGCGCCTCAGCGTTGGGGGAGGCACCCCTCCACTTT	CASSASALGEAPLHF
TRBJ2-1	TRBD2	NA	TRBV6-2/TRBV6-3	TGTGCCAGCAGCCCAAGGACTAGCGGGATCTACAATGAGCAGTTCTTC	CASSPRTSGIYNEQFF
TRBJ2-5	TRBD2	NA	TRBV20-1	TGCAGTGCTAGAGATCCCCTAGCGGCGGGGGAGACCCAGTACTTC	CSARDPLAAGETQYF
TRBJ2-1	NA	few	TRBV28	TGTGCCAGCAGTTTGCCGGAGGGGGCAAGGTACAATGAGCAGTTCTTC	CASSLPEGARYNEQFF
TRBJ1-4	NA	NA	TRBV7-6	TGTGCCAGCAGCCCTACTTTGGTGGTTGCTAGTATTGAAAAACTGTTTTTT	CASSPTLVVASIEKLFF
TRBJ1-1	NA	NA	TRBV12-3/TRBV12-4	TGTGCCAGCAGTTGGGACGGACGCCTGAACACTGAAGCTTTCTTT	CASSWDGRLNTEAFF
TRBJ2-1	NA	few	TRBV5-4	TGTGCCAGCAACCCCGGCGAGGGCATTATGGGTGGTGAGCAGTTCTTC	CASNPGEGIMGGEQFF
TRBJ2-2	TRBD2	NA	TRBV7-6	TGTGCCAGCAGCCGTACCGGGACTAGCGGGAGGGCTACCGGGGAGCTGTTTTTT	CASSRTGTSGRATGELFF
TRBJ2-1	NA	NA	TRBV7-2	TGTGCCAGCAGCTCCTTCAGGGGAGATGAGCAGTTCTTC	CASSSFRGDEQFF
TRBJ1-1	NA	few	TRBV4-2	TGTGCCAGCAGCCAACCACAGGGCTACACTGAAGCTTTCTTT	CASSQPQGYTEAFF
TRBJ1-5	TRBD1	few	TRBV15	TGTGCCACCAGCAGAGCGGGGACCGGGACAGGGGTCAATCAGCCCCAGCATTTT	CATSRAGTGTGVNQPQHF
TRBJ1-4	NA	NA	TRBV18	TGTGCCAGCTCCCGGGGGGGCGCGGAGGAAAAACTGTTTTTT	CASSRGGAEEKLFF
TRBJ1-2	NA	NA	TRBV7-9	TGTGCCAGCAGCCAACCAACTCGGAACTATGGCTACACCTTC	CASSQPTRNYGYTF
TRBJ2-6	NA	NA	TRBV28	TGTGCCAGCACCTTAGGCTGGAGGGCCAACGTCCTGACTTTC	CASTLGWRANVLTF
TRBJ2-5	NA	NA	TRBV20-1	TGCAGTGCCGGGGGCGGAAAAGAGACCCAGTACTTC	CSAGGGKETQYF
TRBJ1-6	NA	few	TRBV7-8	TGTGCCAGCAGCAGCCGGAGGGGGAGGAATTCACCCCTCCACTTT	CASSSRRGRNSPLHF
TRBJ2-5	TRBD1	NA	TRBV6-1	TGTGCCAGCAGGAGGGACAGGGTGGGCCAAGAGACCCAGTACTTC	CASRRDRVGQETQYF
TRBJ1-2	NA	NA	TRBV27	TGTGCCAGCAGCCCCCCGGGGCAGAGGGGTGGCTACACCTTC	CASSPPGQRGGYTF
TRBJ1-1	TRBD1	NA	TRBV5-1	TGCGCCAGCAGCTTGGCCGGACAGGGGGACACTGAAGCTTTCTTT	CASSLAGQGDTEAFF
TRBJ2-7	TRBD2	NA	TRBV12-3/TRBV12-4	TGTGCCAGCAGTGCGGGACTAGCGGGAGTGTACGAGCAGTACTTC	CASSAGLAGVYEQYF
TRBJ2-5	NA	NA	TRBV24-1	TGTGCCACCAGTGATCCCGGGATTGGTGAGACCCAGTACTTC	CATSDPGIGETQYF
TRBJ2-1	TRBD2	NA	TRBV7-9	TGTGCCAGCAGCGCCCACCCCCGAATCGGCGGGAGTGCTAGTGAGCAGTTCTTC	CASSAHPRIGGSASEQFF
TRBJ2-7	NA	NA	TRBV7-9	TGTGCCAGCAGCTCGACAGGAACGGGGGAGCAGTACTTC	CASSSTGTGEQYF
TRBJ1-2	NA	NA	TRBV11-2	TGTGCCAGCAGCTTAAGGGGGATCTATGGCTACACCTTC	CASSLRGIYGYTF
TRBJ1-6	NA	few	TRBV6-1	TGTGCCAGCAGTCTGAACGCGGTGGCCCTCCACTTT	CASSLNAVALHF
TRBJ2-3	NA	NA	TRBV2	TGTGCCAGCACCTCCGCCTTAGATACGCAGTATTTT	CASTSALDTQYF
TRBJ2-3	TRBD2	NA	TRBV7-9	TGTGCCAGCAGCACCTCTAGCGGTTTGCCAGATACGCAGTATTTT	CASSTSSGLPDTQYF
TRBJ2-7	TRBD2	NA	TRBV7-8	TGTGCCAGCAGCTCCTCAGCGGGAGGGCTAAGCGAGCAGTACTTC	CASSSSAGGLSEQYF
TRBJ2-7	NA	NA	TRBV7-2	TGTGCCAGCAGCTTCGAAACAGGTTTTCTCTACGAGCAGTACTTC	CASSFETGFLYEQYF
TRBJ2-5	TRBD2	NA	TRBV28	TGTGCCAGCAGTTCCGCTAGCGGGGGAGCAGAGACCCAGTACTTC	CASSSASGGAETQYF
TRBJ2-7	NA	many	TRBV7-2	TGTGCCAGCAGCTTCCGTGGGGGGTCCTACGAGCAGTACTTC	CASSFRGGSYEQYF
TRBJ2-1	TRBD1	NA	TRBV4-1	TGCGCCAGCAGTAGGACGTTACAGGGGGAGAATGAGCAGTTCTTC	CASSRTLQGENEQFF
TRBJ1-1	NA	NA	TRBV27	TGTGCCAGCAGTTTCCAGGGGCGGAACACTGAAGCTTTCTTT	CASSFQGRNTEAFF
TRBJ2-7	TRBD2	once	TRBV7-9	TGTGCCAGCAGCCCGCGGGAGGGACAGACAAATATACGCTACGAGCAGTACTTC	CASSPREGQTNIRYEQYF
TRBJ2-1	NA	once	TRBV5-6	TGTGCCAGCAGTCCAGGGGTCTTCGCCTCCTACAATGAGCAGTTCTTC	CASSPGVFASYNEQFF
TRBJ2-3	TRBD1	NA	TRBV7-8	TGTGCCAGCAGCCCTCGGGACAGGACGGGCACAGATACGCAGTATTTT	CASSPRDRTGTDTQYF
TRBJ2-1	NA	once	TRBV5-1	TGCGCCAGCAGCTTGAGAGGCGGGCCCTCCTACAATGAGCAGTTCTTC	CASSLRGGPSYNEQFF
TRBJ1-6	NA	NA	TRBV7-2	TGTGCCAGCAGCTTAGGGGGGGCCTATAATTCACCCCTCCACTTT	CASSLGGAYNSPLHF
TRBJ1-1	NA	NA	TRBV7-2	TGTGCCAGCAGCGCACAGGGATCGAGCACTGAAGCTTTCTTT	CASSAQGSSTEAFF
TRBJ1-2	NA	few	TRBV4-3	TGCGCCAGCAGCCAAGAGCGGGTGAGGACAGCCTATGGCTACACCTTC	CASSQERVRTAYGYTF
TRBJ2-3	TRBD1	NA	TRBV3-1	TGTGCCAGCAGCGGAACAGGGGACCTACCCCATGGCACAGATACGCAGTATTTT	CASSGTGDLPHGTDTQYF
TRBJ1-2	NA	NA	TRBV12-3/TRBV12-4	TGTGCCAGCAGTTTAATGACAGACTATGGCTACACCTTC	CASSLMTDYGYTF
TRBJ2-7	TRBD1	NA	TRBV5-1	TGCGCCAGCAGCGTCCAAATAGGGGGCCTTTACGAGCAGTACTTC	CASSVQIGGLYEQYF
TRBJ1-4	NA	NA	TRBV29-1	TGCAGCGTTTCGGATGCAACTAATGAAAAACTGTTTTTT	CSVSDATNEKLFF
TRBJ1-1	NA	few	TRBV7-2	TGTGCCAGCAGCTTAAGTGCGACACCGAACACTGAAGCTTTCTTT	CASSLSATPNTEAFF
TRBJ2-2	NA	few	TRBV12-3/TRBV12-4	TGTGCCAGCAGTTTAATGCGGTACACCGGGGAGCTGTTTTTT	CASSLMRYTGELFF
TRBJ2-5	NA	few	TRBV7-6	TGTGCCAGCAGCTTCCCTCTGACAGTAGGGGGGGGAGAGACCCAGTACTTC	CASSFPLTVGGGETQYF
TRBJ1-1	TRBD1	NA	TRBV7-2	TGTGCCAGCAGACCGACAGGGGGCACTGAAGCTTTCTTT	CASRPTGGTEAFF
TRBJ2-7	NA	many	TRBV7-2	TGTGCCAGCAGCTTATCCGGGACTTTCCTCTACGAGCAGTACTTC	CASSLSGTFLYEQYF
TRBJ2-5	NA	NA	TRBV4-3	TGCGCCAGCAGCCAAGATCAGGCCGGGGCCAGCGGAGAGACCCAGTACTTC	CASSQDQAGASGETQYF
TRBJ2-1	TRBD1	few	TRBV4-1	TGCGCCAGCAGCCAACCGGGACAGAAGAGTTACAATGAGCAGTTCTTC	CASSQPGQKSYNEQFF
TRBJ1-1	NA	NA	TRBV7-6	TGTGCCAGCAGAAACCCAGGGGACACTGAAGCTTTCTTT	CASRNPGDTEAFF